The 29 T cell receptor beta chains below were found in one sample sequenced in a study of vaccination effects on CD4 cells after COVID-19. Only in-frame clones appear in the TCRdb table, and some are missing; sequencing was by immunoSEQ multiplex PCR. This sample yields roughly 50,000 clones, of which over 75% are seen a single time; about 2.6% belongs to the top ten. Antigen-specific CD4+ T cells expanded by the ViraFEST assay with viral peptide pools were then sequenced. Subsequent to a culture period of about nine days, CD4+ T cells were isolated. Antigens for these TCRs are unknown. The input for sequencing was CD4+ T cells from PBMCs cultured with HCoV-229E spike peptides, taken before COVID-19 vaccination. Receptors originate from a human donor who received a COVID-19 vaccine.

The chain employs TRBV28 and TRBJ2-1; the D gene is possibly TRBD2 (5 bases). The V end lost 6 bases, the J end lost 1 base, and 13 bases lay between the germline ends. The CDR3 runs to 15 residues. CDR1 is MDHEN and CDR2 is SYDVKM in the germline V gene. The CDR3 sequence is CASRTTRSSYNEQFF. The CDR3 region has the DNA TGTGCCAGCAGAACTACTAGATCGTCCTACAATGAGCAGTTCTTC.

The chain combines TRBV10-3 with TRBJ2-7; 8 positions agree with TRBD1. CDR1 is ENHRY and CDR2 is SYGVKD in the germline V gene. V gave up 3 bases and J gave up 6 bases; unmatched junction bases: 4. The CDR3 spans 13 residues. CDR3 coding DNA: TGTGCCATCAGTGATCCAGACAGGGGCGAGCAGTACGTC. Translated: CAISDPDRGEQYV.

The V call is TRBV7-2, the J call TRBJ2-7; TRBD1 is a possible D gene (5 bases). Looked up from germline, CDR1 is SGHTA and CDR2 is FQGNSA. This CDR3 has 15 amino acids. V lost 0 bases and J lost 1, with 10 bases in between. The CDR3 DNA follows: TGTGCCAGCAGCTTAGCCTTCGGACAATCCTACGAGCAGTACGTC. The encoded protein is CASSLAFGQSYEQYV.

The genes are TRBV4-1 and TRBJ1-1; TRBD1 is a possible D gene (5 bases). CDR1 is MGHRA, CDR2 YSYEKL, per germline. V was trimmed by 4 bases and J by 6 bases, leaving 9 bases between them. This CDR3 is 12 amino acids long. Here the CDR3 reads CASSRLGAEAFF. Written as DNA, the CDR3 is TGCGCCAGCAGCCGCCTGGGGGCTGAAGCTTTCTTT.

This clone was counted once. This rearrangement joins TRBV27 to TRBJ2-5; 7 bases fit TRBD1. Trimming removed 3 bases from V and 5 bases from J; junction bases left unmatched: 6. Germline V gene lookup returns CDR1 MNHEY and CDR2 SMNVEV (reference sequence). CDR3 length: 14 amino acids. The CDR3 reads CASSFDRVAETQYF. Here the CDR3 DNA reads TGTGCCAGCAGTTTCGACAGGGTGGCGGAGACCCAGTACTTC.

The genes are TRBV19 and TRBJ2-1, with TRBD1 matching over 10 bases. Germline CDR1 is LNHDA and CDR2 is SQIVND (reference sequence). This CDR3 comprises 13 residues. J was trimmed by 3 bases and V by 8 bases; bases with no gene match: 1. CDR3 in amino acids: CASGDRGYNEQFF. In DNA, the CDR3 is TGTGCCAGTGGGGACAGGGGCTACAATGAGCAGTTCTTC. Based on the CDR3 plus reference TRBV19 and TRBJ2-1, the full variable domain is DGGITQSPKYLFRKEGQNVTLSCEQNLNHDAMYWYRQDPGQGLRLIYYSQIVNDFQKGDIAEGYSVSREKKESFPLTVTSAQKNPTAFYLCASGDRGYNEQFFGPGTRLTVL.

This clone was found once. The V and J genes are TRBV18 and TRBJ2-7; D call uncertain. In germline, CDR1 is KGHSH, CDR2 LQKENI. CDR3 size: 14 residues. The ends were cut back, 0 bases at V and 0 bases at J, with 6 bases in the middle. The CDR3 nucleotides are TGTGCCAGCTCACCACCCACGGCCTCCTACGAGCAGTACGTC. It translates to CASSPPTASYEQYV.

This chain joins TRBV7-9 and TRBJ1-2, with 8 bases identical to TRBD1. Germline V gene sequence: CDR1 SEHNR, CDR2 FQNEAQ (reference sequence). With 4 bases clipped from V and 2 bases from J, the junction kept 6 bases outside the gene matches. CDR3 size: 15 residues. The CDR3 protein is CASSSWTGTNYGYTF. The CDR3, as DNA: TGTGCCAGCAGCTCCTGGACAGGGACGAACTATGGCTACACCTTC.

This clone was observed a single time. V usage is TRBV5-1 and J usage is TRBJ2-3; no firm D call. The CDR3 contains 14 residues. With 0 bases removed from V and 4 bases from J, the gap between germline ends came to 9 bases. The germline V gene encodes CDR1 SGHRS and CDR2 YFSETQ. CDR3 protein: CASSLEAGPDTQYF. The CDR3 DNA reads as TGCGCCAGCAGCTTGGAGGCAGGCCCAGATACGCAGTATTTT.

V gene TRBV5-1 combines with J gene TRBJ2-5; TRBD1 agrees at 10 bases. With V trimmed by 4 bases and J by 1 base, 4 bases remained unmatched. The germline gives CDR1 SGHRS, CDR2 YFSETQ. This CDR3 is built from 15 residues. The CDR3 DNA is TGCGCCAGCAGCAGGCGGGACAGGGGCCAAGAGACCCAGTACTTC. Amino acid sequence: CASSRRDRGQETQYF.

The chain combines TRBV5-1 with TRBJ2-1; 7 bases align to TRBD2. The CDR3 covers 14 residues. V trimming: 0 bases; J trimming: 8 bases; junction bases outside the gene matches: 5. Germline lookup yields CDR1 SGHRS and CDR2 YFSETQ. CDR3 sequence: CASSLEGGVDEQFF. The DNA of the CDR3 is TGCGCCAGCAGCTTGGAGGGAGGGGTCGATGAGCAGTTCTTC.

This clone has just a few counts. The V gene is TRBV19, the J gene TRBJ1-5; no definite D call. The CDR3 loop spans 13 amino acids. CDR1 and CDR2 from the germline V gene are LNHDA and SQIVND (reference sequence). V was trimmed by 7 bases and J by 4 bases, leaving 11 bases between them. This chain's CDR3 is CASKGQANQPQHF. DNA of the CDR3: TGTGCCAGTAAAGGGCAGGCTAATCAGCCCCAGCATTTT.

This clone has only one observation. V is TRBV19 and J is TRBJ2-5; D is possibly TRBD1 (8 bases). This CDR3 is 15 amino acids long. CDR1 and CDR2 from the germline V gene are LNHDA and SQIVND (reference sequence). V was shortened by 0 bases and J by 5 bases, with 13 bases between the two germline ends. The CDR3 nucleotides read TGTGCCAGTAGTATAGACAGGGGGCGGGGGGAGACCCAGTACTTC. Translation gives CASSIDRGRGETQYF.

This clone was counted a single time. The chain carries TRBV7-2 and TRBJ1-3, with a weak D call TRBD1 (6 bases). This CDR3 has 15 amino acids. The ends were cut back, 5 bases at V and 1 base at J, with 12 bases in the middle. The germline gives CDR1 SGHTA, CDR2 FQGNSA. CDR3: CASSQRGSSGNTIYF. CDR3 sequence (DNA): TGTGCCAGCAGCCAAAGGGGGTCTTCTGGAAACACCATATATTTT.

The chain has TRBV27 and TRBJ1-2; 7 bases align to TRBD1. Unmatched junction bases numbered 5, after V lost 6 bases and J lost 1 base. Germline CDR1 is MNHEY and CDR2 is SMNVEV (reference sequence). This CDR3 contains 14 residues. DNA for the CDR3: TGTGCCAGCAGGAGCCAGGGGGGTAACTATGGCTACACCTTC. It yields the protein CASRSQGGNYGYTF.

The V call is TRBV28, the J call TRBJ2-3, with 9 bases that match TRBD1. J gave up 4 bases and V 5 bases, and 7 bases lay outside the gene matches. The CDR3 length is 15 residues. From germline, CDR1 is MDHEN and CDR2 SYDVKM. CDR3 bases: TGTGCCAGCAGTCCGGGACAGGGTGTTCCAGATACGCAGTATTTT. Its protein product is CASSPGQGVPDTQYF.

The chain has TRBV2 and TRBJ2-3, with TRBD2 matching 9 bases. V dropped 4 bases and J dropped 2; count of bases not matched to a gene: 1. The germline V gene has CDR1 SNHLY and CDR2 FYNNEI. The CDR3 has 14 residues. CDR3 sequence: CASSGGGVTDTQYF. The DNA for the CDR3 is TGTGCCAGCAGTGGCGGGGGGGTCACAGATACGCAGTATTTT.

The chain has TRBV25-1 and TRBJ1-2; the D is unclear. CDR3 length: 13 amino acids. Germline V gene sequence: CDR1 MGHDK, CDR2 SYGVNS. The V and J ends lost 6 bases and 3 bases respectively, with 11 bases between them. In DNA form, the CDR3 reads TGTGCCAGCAGGTCACCTTGGGACTATGGCTACACCTTC. Translated, it gives CASRSPWDYGYTF.

As DNA, the CDR3 is TGCGCCAGCAGGGGGCCGATACAAGAGACCCAGTACTTC. Translated, it gives CASRGPIQETQYF. The chain has TRBV5-1 and TRBJ2-5, with TRBD1 as a possible D gene (5 bases). The germline V gene has CDR1 SGHRS and CDR2 YFSETQ. This CDR3 region has 13 residues. V lost 5 bases, J lost 2 bases, and 10 bases lay in between.

The chain has TRBV11-2 and TRBJ2-7; 7 positions agree with TRBD1. There are 15 residues in the CDR3. V shed 4 bases and J 5 bases; nucleotides not matched to a gene: 11. CDR1 and CDR2 from the germline V gene are SGHAT and FQNNGV. The CDR3 loop is CASSYMNRGRDEQYV. The CDR3 DNA reads TGTGCCAGCAGCTATATGAACAGGGGACGGGACGAGCAGTACGTC.

The V and J genes are TRBV7-9 and TRBJ1-4; the match to TRBD1 covers 9 bases. Germline CDR1 reads SEHNR; CDR2 reads FQNEAQ (reference sequence). J gave up 7 bases and V 0 bases, and 3 bases lay outside the gene matches. The CDR3 loop spans 15 amino acids. The CDR3 DNA is TGTGCCAGCAGCTTAGCGACAGGGGGAAGTGAAAAACTGTTTTTT. As protein: CASSLATGGSEKLFF.

The J gene is TRBJ2-5, the V gene TRBV29-1; 10 bases fit TRBD2. J gave up 2 bases and V 4 bases, and 7 bases lay outside the gene matches. Germline V gene data show CDR1 as SQVTM and CDR2 as ANQGSEA. The CDR3 sequence is 15 residues long. The CDR3 bases are TGCAGCGTTGTAAAAAGCGGGGGGGAGCAAGAGACCCAGTACTTC. Translated: CSVVKSGGEQETQYF.

The rearrangement uses TRBV9 and TRBJ1-1; 9 positions match TRBD1. Losses at the gene ends were 2 bases for V and 3 bases for J; bases not matched to a gene: 5. CDR1 is SGDLS and CDR2 is YYNGEE in the germline V gene. The CDR3 has 15 residues. The DNA for the CDR3 is TGTGCCAGCAGCGTCAGGACAGGGGATTACACTGAAGCTTTCTTT. Translation: CASSVRTGDYTEAFF.

The chain joins TRBV5-6 to TRBJ1-2; D is perhaps TRBD1 (6 bases). Trimming left V 5 bases short and J 6 bases short, with 14 bases between. The CDR3 is 13 amino acids. From germline, CDR1 is SGHDT and CDR2 YYEEEE. The chain's CDR3 is CASSRRGADGYTF. The DNA for the CDR3 is TGTGCCAGCAGTCGGCGGGGGGCGGATGGCTACACCTTC.

This clone occurred a few times. The chain recombines TRBV18 with TRBJ2-2; TRBD2 is a possible D gene (5 bases). Deletions cut 9 bases from V and 5 bases from J, with 16 bases between. In germline, CDR1 is KGHSH, CDR2 LQKENI. This CDR3 region has 14 residues. The CDR3 reads CASSEGVSTGELFF. CDR3 in DNA: TGTGCCAGTTCCGAGGGAGTGAGTACCGGGGAGCTGTTTTTT.

The rearrangement uses TRBV7-8 and TRBJ1-2, with 7 nucleotides matching TRBD1. CDR3 length equals 14 residues. V trimming: 3 bases; J trimming: 4 bases; junction bases outside the gene matches: 5. The germline CDR1 and CDR2 sequences are SGHVS and FQNEAQ. The CDR3 DNA follows: TGTGCCAGCAGCTTGGGGAGGACAGGCTATGGCTACACCTTC. Protein product: CASSLGRTGYGYTF.

The chain uses TRBV10-1 and TRBJ1-1; D may be TRBD1 (5 bases). Between the trimmed V and J ends, which lost 3 bases and 1 base, there was a span of 9 bases. Germline CDR1 is WNHNN and CDR2 is SYGVQD (reference sequence). CDR3 size: 14 residues. The DNA of the CDR3 is TGCGCCAGCAGTGATGCAGGGAAGAACACTGAAGCTTTCTTT. As protein: CASSDAGKNTEAFF.

This clone was seen only once. The chain has TRBV7-3 and TRBJ1-1; TRBD1 agrees at 8 bases. This CDR3 is 14 amino acids long. Germline CDR1 reads SGHTA; CDR2 reads FQGTGA. V trimming: 5 bases; J trimming: 1 base; junction bases outside the gene matches: 3. The CDR3 DNA reads as TGTGCCAGCAGCCCTCAGGGGGCGAACACTGAAGCTTTCTTT. It codes for CASSPQGANTEAFF.

The rearrangement joins TRBV7-2 to TRBJ2-4; 8 nucleotides match TRBD2. J gave up 5 bases and V 5 bases, and 5 bases lay outside the gene matches. This CDR3 comprises 14 residues. Germline V lookup: CDR1 SGHTA, CDR2 FQGNSA. The CDR3 sequence is CASSIDGGENIQYF. The CDR3 region has the DNA TGTGCCAGCAGCATTGACGGGGGGGAAAACATTCAGTACTTC.